This T cell receptor (beta chain) originates from a study of Ad26.COV2.S vaccination and SARS-CoV-2 variants. Overall study: Intramuscular Ad26.COV2.S at 5x10^10 or 1x10^11 viral particles.

Regarding this clone: No antigen is known for it.

Treatment denoted: some 20 received Ad26.COV2.S at low or high dose, single or two shots; 5 received placebo; per-sample allocation not given. Samples came from day 63 after the first vaccine or placebo injection. An 18-55-year-old adult in Boston served as donor. Vaccine was an Ad26 vector expressing Wuhan-strain SARS-CoV-2 spike. Only in-frame clones appear in the TCRdb table, and some are missing; sequencing was by immunoSEQ multiplex PCR. The table has approximately 420,000 clones, less than 90% seen once. Study-level findings and limits: Researchers reported similar non-spike TCR breadth in vaccine and placebo recipients.

This CDR3 has 11 amino acids. In germline, CDR1 is MNHEY, CDR2 SVGAGI. Germline trimming cut 10 bases from V and 8 bases from J; bases unmatched to any gene: 4. Sequences were derived from peripheral blood, sampled in a trial of Ad26.COV2.S vaccine versus placebo. The receptor was isolated from a person aged 18-65 years who received the Ad26.COV2.S COVID-19 vaccine or a placebo. The rearrangement uses TRBV6-5 and TRBJ1-2, with 10 bases fitting TRBD1. The CDR3 sequence is CAIDRGQGYTF. Here the CDR3 DNA reads TGTGCCATCGACAGGGGGCAGGGCTACACCTTC.